This is a list of T cell receptor beta chains from one sample in a study. MiXCR, applied by TCRdb to the RT-PCR reads, yields one record per CDR3 protein. The data hold about 680,000 distinct CDR3 sequences, with approximately 15% observed a single time. Input material: memory CD4+ T cells from blood. The receptors originated from a female donor in good health, serving as a healthy control. Both conserved end residues are part of each CDR3. D genes are given only for firm matches. Clone size appears in some rows only: once, few, many, or a class for an expanded clone.

j_call d_call clone_size v_call cdr3_aa cdr3_nt
TRBJ2-1 . . TRBV12-3/TRBV12-4 CASSTTGSYYNEQFF TGTGCCAGCAGCACGACAGGAAGTTACTACAATGAGCAGTTCTTC
TRBJ2-1 TRBD1 few TRBV28 CASISGQGAAEQFF TGTGCCAGCATCAGTGGACAGGGGGCGGCGGAACAGTTCTTC
TRBJ1-1 . . TRBV15 CATSREQAGTEAFF TGTGCCACCAGCAGAGAACAGGCGGGAACTGAAGCTTTCTTT
TRBJ1-1 TRBD1 few TRBV12-3/TRBV12-4 CASSLRQGAVAFF TGTGCCAGCAGTTTACGGCAGGGGGCCGTAGCTTTCTTT
TRBJ1-1 TRBD1 many TRBV24-1 CATSEGDRYAEAFF TGTGCCACCAGTGAAGGGGACAGATACGCTGAAGCTTTCTTT
TRBJ1-5 . . TRBV5-1 CASSLQGPDSNQPQHF TGCGCCAGCAGCTTGCAGGGACCCGATAGCAATCAGCCCCAGCATTTT
TRBJ2-7 . . TRBV24-1 CATSDSRGSGLEQYF TGTGCCACCAGTGATTCGAGGGGGAGCGGTCTAGAGCAGTACTTC
TRBJ1-2 . many TRBV20-1 CSAGRDGYTF TGCAGTGCAGGGCGAGATGGCTACACCTTC
TRBJ2-7 TRBD2 . TRBV29-1 CSVQFGGTSYTEQYF TGCAGCGTCCAGTTCGGGGGGACTAGTTATACCGAGCAGTACTTC
TRBJ2-7 TRBD1 few TRBV20-1 CSAGHGTDYEEQYF TGCAGTGCTGGCCACGGGACAGATTACGAAGAGCAGTACTTC
TRBJ1-3 TRBD1 . TRBV29-1 CSVADRGGNTIYF TGCAGCGTTGCCGACAGGGGTGGCAACACCATATATTTT
TRBJ1-1 . . TRBV20-1 CSARESSGTDTEAFF TGCAGTGCTAGAGAGTCCAGTGGTACGGACACTGAAGCTTTCTTT
TRBJ1-6 . many TRBV4-1 CASSQDGSSYNSPLHF TGCGCCAGCAGCCAAGATGGGAGCTCCTATAATTCACCCCTCCACTTT
TRBJ2-5 . few TRBV7-2 CASSLVEGSQETQYF TGTGCCAGCAGCTTAGTAGAGGGTTCTCAAGAGACCCAGTACTTC
TRBJ2-7 . many TRBV18 CASSQGPPPREQYF TGTGCCAGCTCACAGGGACCCCCTCCGAGGGAGCAGTACTTC
TRBJ2-7 . few TRBV3-1 CASSARGRSEQYF TGTGCCAGCAGCGCCAGGGGGAGGAGTGAGCAGTACTTC
TRBJ2-3 . . TRBV6-1 CASRPYGSSTDTQYF TGTGCCAGCAGACCTTACGGGTCATCCACAGATACGCAGTATTTT
TRBJ2-2 TRBD2 few TRBV5-1 CASSPGLAAATGELFF TGCGCCAGCAGCCCGGGACTAGCGGCCGCCACCGGGGAGCTGTTTTTT
TRBJ2-5 TRBD1 many TRBV10-3 CAISTPGGQTQYF TGTGCCATCAGTACCCCAGGGGGCCAGACCCAGTACTTC
TRBJ2-7 . . TRBV20-1 CSARVGQIFEQYF TGCAGTGCTAGAGTGGGACAAATCTTCGAGCAGTACTTC
TRBJ1-2 . . TRBV24-1 CATSDQDRVYGYTF TGTGCCACCAGTGACCAGGACAGAGTTTATGGCTACACCTTC
TRBJ1-6 . many TRBV5-5 CASRADGTSPLHF TGTGCCAGCAGGGCGGACGGGACTTCACCCCTCCACTTT
TRBJ2-2 . . TRBV10-3 CAISESRSIDSPGELFF TGTGCCATCAGTGAGTCGAGGTCTATAGATTCGCCCGGGGAGCTGTTTTTT
TRBJ2-5 TRBD1 . TRBV6-6 CASSYSKTGAQETQYF TGTGCCAGCAGTTACTCGAAGACAGGGGCCCAAGAGACCCAGTACTTC
TRBJ2-7 . few TRBV12-3/TRBV12-4 CASSLGDPGSYEQYF TGTGCCAGCAGTTTGGGGGACCCTGGCTCCTACGAGCAGTACTTC